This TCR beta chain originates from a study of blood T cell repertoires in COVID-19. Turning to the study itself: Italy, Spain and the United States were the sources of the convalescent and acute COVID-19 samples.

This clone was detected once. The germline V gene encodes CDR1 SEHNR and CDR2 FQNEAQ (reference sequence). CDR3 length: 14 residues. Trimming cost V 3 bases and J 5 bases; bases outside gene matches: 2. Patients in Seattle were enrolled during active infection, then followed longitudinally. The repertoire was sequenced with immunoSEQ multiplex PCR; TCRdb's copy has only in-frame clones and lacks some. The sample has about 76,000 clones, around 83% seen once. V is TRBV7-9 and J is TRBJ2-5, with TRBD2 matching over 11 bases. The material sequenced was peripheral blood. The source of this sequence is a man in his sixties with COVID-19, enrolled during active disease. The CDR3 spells CASSFTSGSETQYF. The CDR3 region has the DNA TGTGCCAGCAGCTTCACTAGCGGGAGTGAGACCCAGTACTTC.